This is a list of T cell receptor beta chains from one sample in a study of blood T cell repertoires in COVID-19. Method: immunoSEQ multiplex PCR; TCRdb's copy keeps in-frame clones and lacks some. The table has 250,000 or so clones, 80% to 90% seen once. The sequencing input was PBMCs or T cells enriched from blood (not recorded which). The receptor set was obtained from a woman aged 50 to 60 who had recovered from COVID-19. Both conserved end residues are part of each CDR3. The D gene is left open where the match is weak. Rows give clone size only sometimes, using once, few, many, or a class for an expanded clone.

>.|TRBV12-3/TRBV12-4|TRBJ1-1|.
CASRRTQGTEAFF
TGTGCCAGCAGACGAACACAGGGCACTGAAGCTTTCTTT
>.|TRBV7-8|TRBJ2-4|.
CASSTPGPRGNIQYF
TGTGCCAGCAGCACACCGGGTCCGAGAGGCAACATTCAGTACTTC
>.|TRBV7-8|TRBJ2-7|.
CASSLIQGGEQYF
TGTGCCAGCAGCTTAATCCAGGGAGGCGAGCAGTACTTC
>.|TRBV7-6|TRBJ1-2|.
CASSLQGGYVGYTF
TGTGCCAGCAGCCTTCAAGGAGGATACGTAGGCTACACCTTC
>.|TRBV29-1|TRBJ1-1|.
CSGASVGGGTEAFF
TGCAGCGGGGCCTCAGTCGGGGGTGGCACTGAAGCTTTCTTT
>.|TRBV2|TRBJ2-1|TRBD1
CASSERGQANNEQFF
TGTGCCAGCAGTGAAAGGGGACAGGCGAACAATGAGCAGTTCTTC
>.|TRBV5-6|TRBJ2-7|.
CASSDSWGGYEQYF
TGTGCCAGCAGCGATAGCTGGGGAGGCTACGAGCAGTACTTC
>once|TRBV7-9|TRBJ1-6|.
CASSLTGGANSPLHF
TGTGCCAGCAGCCTTACCGGAGGAGCGAATTCACCCCTCCACTTT
>.|TRBV7-2|TRBJ1-2|TRBD1
CASSAGQGYGYTF
TGTGCCAGCAGCGCGGGACAGGGGTATGGCTACACCTTC
>.|TRBV2|TRBJ2-3|TRBD1
CASKRRHPASSTGPDADTQYF
TGTGCCAGCAAGAGGAGGCACCCCGCCAGCTCGACAGGGCCTGACGCAGATACGCAGTATTTT
>.|TRBV5-1|TRBJ1-4|.
CASSTHGGEKLFF
TGCGCCAGCAGTACTCATGGAGGAGAAAAACTGTTTTTT
>.|TRBV5-4|TRBJ1-2|TRBD1
CASSLELGQGHNYGYTF
TGTGCCAGCAGCTTGGAATTGGGACAGGGACATAACTATGGCTACACCTTC
>once|TRBV5-4|TRBJ2-1|.
CASSLYRANEQFF
TGTGCCAGCAGCTTGTACAGGGCCAATGAGCAGTTCTTC
>.|TRBV27|TRBJ2-3|.
CASTLRLGGDTQYF
TGTGCCAGCACATTAAGACTGGGTGGAGATACGCAGTATTTT
>.|TRBV7-9|TRBJ2-2|.
CASSLLQDTGELFF
TGTGCCAGCAGCTTACTACAGGACACCGGGGAGCTGTTTTTT
>.|TRBV6-2/TRBV6-3|TRBJ2-7|TRBD1
CASSFAGGTYEQYF
TGTGCCAGCAGTTTTGCAGGGGGAACCTACGAGCAGTACTTC
>once|TRBV27|TRBJ2-7|TRBD1
CASSSGQGGSYEQYF
TGTGCCAGCAGTTCTGGACAGGGAGGTTCCTACGAGCAGTACTTC
>few|TRBV7-9|TRBJ2-3|.
CASSPDFPDTQYF
TGTGCCAGCTCCCCGGACTTTCCAGATACGCAGTATTTT
>.|TRBV7-7|TRBJ2-1|.
CASSPGSHNEQFF
TGTGCTAGCAGCCCGGGATCCCACAATGAGCAGTTCTTC
>.|TRBV11-2|TRBJ2-7|.
CASSFVSGHSYEQYF
TGTGCCAGCAGCTTCGTAAGCGGGCACTCCTACGAGCAGTACTTC
>.|TRBV24-1|TRBJ2-5|TRBD2
CATSDNGLAGEETQYF
TGTGCCACCAGTGATAATGGACTAGCGGGAGAGGAGACCCAGTACTTC
>once|TRBV12-3/TRBV12-4|TRBJ2-5|.
CASSFSPPRGQYF
TGTGCCAGCAGTTTCTCCCCCCCCCGGGGCCAGTACTTC
>.|TRBV19|TRBJ1-3|.
CASNGGHSGNTIYF
TGTGCCAGTAATGGGGGCCACTCTGGAAACACCATATATTTT
>few|TRBV6-5|TRBJ1-4|TRBD1
CASSYQDRAPEKLFF
TGTGCCAGCAGTTACCAGGACAGGGCCCCAGAAAAACTGTTTTTT
>.|TRBV5-1|TRBJ2-1|TRBD2
CASSLELAGGFNEQFF
TGCGCCAGCAGCTTGGAACTAGCGGGAGGTTTCAATGAGCAGTTCTTC
>.|TRBV5-6|TRBJ2-1|.
CASSPRYSYNEQFF
TGTGCCAGCAGCCCGCGGTACTCCTACAATGAGCAGTTCTTC
>.|TRBV5-8|TRBJ2-1|TRBD1
CASSFRDRYNEQFF
TGTGCCAGCAGCTTCCGGGACAGATACAATGAGCAGTTCTTC
>.|TRBV4-1|TRBJ2-7|.
CASSQLDREQYF
TGCGCCAGCAGCCAACTCGACAGGGAGCAGTACTTC
>few|TRBV27|TRBJ1-1|TRBD1
CASSFGQGVSEAFF
TGTGCCAGCAGTTTCGGACAGGGGGTTTCTGAAGCTTTCTTT
>.|TRBV28|TRBJ1-2|.
CASSKGDEEGAYYGYTF
TGTGCCAGCAGTAAGGGGGATGAGGAAGGAGCCTATTATGGCTACACCTTC
>.|TRBV28|TRBJ1-5|TRBD1
CASSMTGGNQPQHF
TGTGCCAGCAGTATGACAGGGGGAAATCAGCCCCAGCATTTT
>.|TRBV11-3|TRBJ2-1|TRBD1
CASSSGQGSYNEQFF
TGTGCCAGCAGCTCCGGACAGGGTTCCTACAATGAGCAGTTCTTC
>.|TRBV6-5|TRBJ2-5|.
CASSYPWTGRIGTQYF
TGTGCCAGCAGTTACCCTTGGACGGGGAGGATAGGGACCCAGTACTTC
>once|TRBV5-1|TRBJ1-1|TRBD1
CASSQGTGLLSTEAFF
TGCGCCAGCAGCCAAGGGACAGGGCTTTTGAGCACTGAAGCTTTCTTT
>.|TRBV28|TRBJ2-2|TRBD1
CASTPTGVYTGELFF
TGTGCCAGTACGCCAACAGGGGTCTACACCGGGGAGCTGTTTTTT
>.|TRBV29-1|TRBJ2-1|TRBD2
CSVVSGVYNEQFF
TGCAGCGTTGTTAGCGGGGTGTACAATGAGCAGTTCTTC
>.|TRBV5-1|TRBJ2-3|TRBD2
CASSPLPREGLTDTQYF
TGCGCCAGCAGTCCCCTTCCGAGGGAGGGCCTCACAGATACGCAGTATTTT